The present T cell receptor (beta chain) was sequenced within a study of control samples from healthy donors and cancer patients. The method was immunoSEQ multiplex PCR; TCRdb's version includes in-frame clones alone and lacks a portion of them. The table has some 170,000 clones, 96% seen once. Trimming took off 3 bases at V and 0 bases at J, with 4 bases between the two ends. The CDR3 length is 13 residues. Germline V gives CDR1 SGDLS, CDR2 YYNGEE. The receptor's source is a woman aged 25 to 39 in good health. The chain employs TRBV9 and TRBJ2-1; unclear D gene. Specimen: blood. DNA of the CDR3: TGTGCCAGCAGCGACCGCTCCTACAATGAGCAGTTCTTC. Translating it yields CASSDRSYNEQFF.